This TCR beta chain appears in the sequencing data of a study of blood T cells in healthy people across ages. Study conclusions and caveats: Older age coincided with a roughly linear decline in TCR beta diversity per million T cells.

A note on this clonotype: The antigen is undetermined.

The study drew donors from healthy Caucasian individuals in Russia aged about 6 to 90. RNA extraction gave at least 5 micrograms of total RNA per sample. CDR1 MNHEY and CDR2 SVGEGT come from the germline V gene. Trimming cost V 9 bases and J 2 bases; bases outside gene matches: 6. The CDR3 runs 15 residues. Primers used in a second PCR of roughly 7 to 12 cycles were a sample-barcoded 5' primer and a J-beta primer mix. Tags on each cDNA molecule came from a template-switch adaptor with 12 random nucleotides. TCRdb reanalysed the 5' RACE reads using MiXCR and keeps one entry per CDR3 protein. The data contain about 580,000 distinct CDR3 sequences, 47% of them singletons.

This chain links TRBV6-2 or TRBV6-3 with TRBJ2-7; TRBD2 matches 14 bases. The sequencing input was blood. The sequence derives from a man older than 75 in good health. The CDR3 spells CASGTSGRDAYEQYF. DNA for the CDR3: TGTGCCAGTGGGACTAGCGGGAGAGATGCCTACGAGCAGTACTTC.